This T cell receptor (beta chain) was captured by sequencing in a study of cytomegalovirus exposure and HLA in healthy donors. General study results and limits: The classifier reportedly diagnosed cytomegalovirus status with high specificity and sensitivity. Subsequent analysis of the 100 to 150 validation repertoires found a tendency for first-cohort TCR clusters to co-occur. Three chains tied to CMV proved CMV antigen-specific in vitro.

Germline V gives CDR1 DFQATT, CDR2 SNEGSKA (reference sequence). The CDR3 runs to 11 residues. V was shortened by 5 bases and J by 0 bases, with 3 bases between the two germline ends. Comment on this clone: The target antigen is unknown.

Sequencing was performed with immunoSEQ multiplex PCR; in TCRdb, only in-frame clones are kept and a portion is missing. Of fewer than 250,000 clones listed, approximately 87% are singletons. The chain combines TRBV20-1 with TRBJ2-3; D not resolved. The sample was PBMCs. The clonotype originates from a man aged 18 to 35 in good health and CMV-seronegative. The CDR3 region is CSAQSTDTQYF. Here the CDR3 DNA reads TGCAGTGCTCAGAGCACAGATACGCAGTATTTT.